This TCR beta chain was captured in a study of post-analysis software for immune sequencing data. Overall study results and limits: The normalized Chao1 diversity of multiple sclerosis patients was significantly lower than that of controls. With TRBV5-6, TRBV5-1 and TRBV20-1 included, about five TRBV segments were more frequent in patients than in controls. F measure clustering grouped samples strongly by preparation batch.

Note on this clonotype: The antigen remains undetermined.

Germline V CDR1 and CDR2: MGHDK, SYGVNS. The CDR3 totals 15 residues. The junction had 7 bases not matched to a gene; V was cut back by 4 bases and J by 2 bases. Every TCR beta cDNA library bore unique molecular identifiers. Around 500,000 cDNA molecules were recovered from an input of about 0.9 to 11 million T cells. Using its own MiXCR run on the PCR reads, TCRdb lists one record per CDR3 protein. Of about 560,000 distinct CDR3 sequences listed, roughly 45% are singletons. Sequenced sample: blood. This chain connects TRBV25-1 to TRBJ2-5; 7 nucleotides align to TRBD1. This clonotype was sampled from a girl aged 10-17 years with multiple sclerosis. In DNA, the CDR3 is TGTGCCAGCAGTGGAGGGGGCGCGTCTCAAGAGACCCAGTACTTC. It encodes CASSGGGASQETQYF. The full variable domain, its missing parts supplied by reference TRBV25-1 and TRBJ2-5, is EADIYQTPRYLVIGTGKKITLECSQTMGHDKMYWYQQDPGMELHLIHYSYGVNSTEKGDLSSESTVSRIRTEHFPLTLESARPSHTSQYLCASSGGGASQETQYFGPGTRLLVL.